Included here is one TCR beta chain sequence, with context. Its antigen is not known. The CDR3 runs 15 residues. Germline V CDR1 and CDR2: SEHNR, FQNEAQ (reference sequence). Unmatched junction bases numbered 5, after V lost 8 bases and J lost 2 bases. These data originate in a study of blood T cells in healthy people across ages. Notes on the study in general: In older individuals, TCR beta diversity per million T cells was lower, falling roughly linearly with age. Both naive CD4+ cell counts and diversity were greater in long-lived donors than in aged donors.

Next came a second PCR, run for roughly 6 to 11 cycles, which used a sample-barcoded 5' primer along with a J-beta primer mix. Via MiXCR, TCRdb re-called the 5' RACE reads, giving one row per CDR3 protein. Here the sample spans around 1.5 million distinct CDR3 sequences, roughly 32% being singletons. The donors, all healthy, were Caucasians living in Russia, aged 6 to 90. Material for sequencing was blood. The clonotype was recovered from a woman in her twenties or thirties in good health. V usage is TRBV7-9 and J usage is TRBJ2-6; 8 bases agree with TRBD1. CDR3 bases: TGTGCCAGCGACAGGGGTCCCCCTGGGGCCAACGTCCTGACTTTC. This sequence encodes CASDRGPPGANVLTF.